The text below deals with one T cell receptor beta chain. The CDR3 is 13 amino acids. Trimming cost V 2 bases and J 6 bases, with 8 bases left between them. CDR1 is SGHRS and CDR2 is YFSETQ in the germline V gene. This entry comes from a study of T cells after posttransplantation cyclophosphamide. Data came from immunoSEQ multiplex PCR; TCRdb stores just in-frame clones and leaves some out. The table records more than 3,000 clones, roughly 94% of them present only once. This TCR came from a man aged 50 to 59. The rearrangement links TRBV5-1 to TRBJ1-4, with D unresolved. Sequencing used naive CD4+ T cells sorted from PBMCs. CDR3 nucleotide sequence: TGCGCCAGCAGCTTAGCCCTCGATGAAAAACTGTTTTTT. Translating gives CASSLALDEKLFF.